This TCR beta chain was recorded in a study of identical twins. The germline V gene has CDR1 DFQATT and CDR2 SNEGSKA (reference sequence). The V end lost 3 bases, the J end lost 7 bases, and 25 bases lay between the germline ends. This CDR3 region has 17 residues. TCRdb reprocessed the 5' RACE reads via MiXCR and lists one record per CDR3 protein. The sample consists of 420,000 or so distinct CDR3 sequences, around 18% of them appearing once. Study observations and caveats: Conclusions were based on cross-sectional statistical analysis, without following the same donors. Out-of-frame TCR alpha sharing in monozygotic twins exceeded recombination model predictions. The more abundant beta clonotypes in cord blood had fewer insertions, and memory repertoires did not show this.

As concerns this clonotype: The antigen remains undetermined.

This receptor was identified in a man aged 45-60 years in good health. The sequencing input was naive T cells sorted from blood. The chain joins TRBV20-1 to TRBJ2-1; either TRBD1 or TRBD2 may fit D (5 bases each). The CDR3 here is CSASVQGGLPFPNEQFF. CDR3 in DNA: TGCAGTGCTAGCGTTCAGGGCGGACTTCCTTTTCCTAATGAGCAGTTCTTC.